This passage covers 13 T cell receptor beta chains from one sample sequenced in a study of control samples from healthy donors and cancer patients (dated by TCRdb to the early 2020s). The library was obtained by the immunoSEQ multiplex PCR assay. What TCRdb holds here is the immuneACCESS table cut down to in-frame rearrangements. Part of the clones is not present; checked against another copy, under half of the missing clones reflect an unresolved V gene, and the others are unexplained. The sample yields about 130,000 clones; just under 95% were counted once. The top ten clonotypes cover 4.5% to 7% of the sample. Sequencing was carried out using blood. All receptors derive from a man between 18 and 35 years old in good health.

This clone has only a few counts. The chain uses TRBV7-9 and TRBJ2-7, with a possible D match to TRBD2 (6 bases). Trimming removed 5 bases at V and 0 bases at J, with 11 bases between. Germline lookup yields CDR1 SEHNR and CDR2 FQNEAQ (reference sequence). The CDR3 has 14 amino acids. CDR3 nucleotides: TGTGCCAGCAGCACGGCGGGGAGCTCCTACGAGCAGTACTTC. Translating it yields CASSTAGSSYEQYF.

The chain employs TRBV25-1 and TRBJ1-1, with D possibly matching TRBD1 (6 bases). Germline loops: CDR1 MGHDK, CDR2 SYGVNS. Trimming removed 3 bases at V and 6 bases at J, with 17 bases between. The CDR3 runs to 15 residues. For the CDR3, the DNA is TGTGCCAGCAGTGAGAGGGGGGGGATTTGGGCTGAAGCTTTCTTT. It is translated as CASSERGGIWAEAFF.

CDR3 in amino acids: CASSEPGRTNTEAFF. The CDR3 coding sequence is TGTGCCAGCAGTGAGCCGGGACGGACAAACACTGAAGCTTTCTTT. The V and J genes are TRBV2 and TRBJ1-1, with D tentatively TRBD1 (5 bases). CDR1 SNHLY and CDR2 FYNNEI come from the germline V gene. V was pared by 3 bases and J by 2 bases, with 13 bases between. The CDR3 spans 15 residues.

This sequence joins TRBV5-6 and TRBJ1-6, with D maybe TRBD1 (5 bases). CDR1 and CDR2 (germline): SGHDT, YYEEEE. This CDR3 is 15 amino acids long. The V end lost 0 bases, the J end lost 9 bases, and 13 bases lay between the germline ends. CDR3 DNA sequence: TGTGCCAGCAGCTTGGACCAGGGTGGTGCTTCACCCCTCCACTTT. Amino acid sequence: CASSLDQGGASPLHF.

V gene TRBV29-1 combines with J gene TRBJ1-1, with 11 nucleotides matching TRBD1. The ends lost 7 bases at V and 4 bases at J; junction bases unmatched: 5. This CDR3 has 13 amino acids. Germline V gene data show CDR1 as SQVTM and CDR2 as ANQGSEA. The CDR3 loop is CSAGQGAGTEAFF. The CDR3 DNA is TGCAGCGCTGGACAGGGGGCGGGCACTGAAGCTTTCTTT.

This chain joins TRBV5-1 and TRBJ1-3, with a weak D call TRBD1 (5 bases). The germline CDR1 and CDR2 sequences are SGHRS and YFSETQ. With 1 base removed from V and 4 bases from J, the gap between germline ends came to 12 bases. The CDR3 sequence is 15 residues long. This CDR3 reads CASSLLQGFGNTIYF. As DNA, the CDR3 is TGCGCCAGCAGCTTGCTCCAGGGCTTCGGAAACACCATATATTTT.

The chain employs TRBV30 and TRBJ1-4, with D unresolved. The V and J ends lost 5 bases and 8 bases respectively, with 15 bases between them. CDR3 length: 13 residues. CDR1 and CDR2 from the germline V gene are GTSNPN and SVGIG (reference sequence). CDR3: CAWDLADGEKLFF. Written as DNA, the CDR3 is TGTGCCTGGGACTTGGCGGATGGGGAAAAACTGTTTTTT.

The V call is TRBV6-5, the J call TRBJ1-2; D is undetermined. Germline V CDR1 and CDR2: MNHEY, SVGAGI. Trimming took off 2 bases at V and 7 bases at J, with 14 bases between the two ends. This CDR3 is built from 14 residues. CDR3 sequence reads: CASSYDPGSSGYTF. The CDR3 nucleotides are TGTGCCAGCAGTTACGATCCGGGCTCGAGTGGCTACACCTTC.

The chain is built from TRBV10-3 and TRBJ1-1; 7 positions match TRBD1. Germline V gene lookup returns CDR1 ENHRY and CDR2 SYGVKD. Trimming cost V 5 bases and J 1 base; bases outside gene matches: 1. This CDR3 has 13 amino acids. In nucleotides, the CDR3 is TGTGCCATCAGTCGGACAGGGAACACTGAAGCTTTCTTT. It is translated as CAISRTGNTEAFF.

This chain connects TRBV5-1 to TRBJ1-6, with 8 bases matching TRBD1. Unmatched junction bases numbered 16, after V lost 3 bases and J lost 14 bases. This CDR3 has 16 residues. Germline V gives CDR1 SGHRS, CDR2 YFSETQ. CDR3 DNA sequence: TGCGCCAGCAGCTCCCTCTCGACAGGGGCCTTTAGGGCCCTCCACTTT. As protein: CASSSLSTGAFRALHF.

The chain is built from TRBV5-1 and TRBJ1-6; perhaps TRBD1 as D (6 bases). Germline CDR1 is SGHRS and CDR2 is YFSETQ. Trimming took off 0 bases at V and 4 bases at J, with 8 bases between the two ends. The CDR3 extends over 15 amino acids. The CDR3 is CASSLEGGYNSPLHF. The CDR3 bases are TGCGCCAGCAGCTTGGAAGGGGGGTATAATTCACCCCTCCACTTT.

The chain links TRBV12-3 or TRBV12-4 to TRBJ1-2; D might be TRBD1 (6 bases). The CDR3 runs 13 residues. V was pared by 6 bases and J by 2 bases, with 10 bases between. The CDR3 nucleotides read TGTGCCAGCAGCCGAGGACAGAACTATGGCTACACCTTC. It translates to CASSRGQNYGYTF.

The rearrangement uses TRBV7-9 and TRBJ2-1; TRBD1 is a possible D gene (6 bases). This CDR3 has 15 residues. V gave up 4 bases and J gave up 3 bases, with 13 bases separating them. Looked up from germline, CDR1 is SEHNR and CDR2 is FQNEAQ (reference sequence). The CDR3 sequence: CASSSGPQGYNEQFF. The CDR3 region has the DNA TGTGCCAGCAGCTCCGGGCCACAGGGCTACAATGAGCAGTTCTTC.